The T cell receptor beta chain described here comes from a study of blood T cells in healthy people across ages. Sample-barcoded 5' priming and a J-beta primer mix drove a second PCR of roughly 7 to 11 cycles. TCRdb re-analysed the 5' RACE reads in MiXCR, keeping a single row per CDR3 protein. Of 1.5 million to 2 million distinct CDR3 sequences listed, about 50% are singletons. Trimming removed 7 bases from V and 1 base from J, with 19 bases in between. Per the germline V gene, CDR1 is MNHEY and CDR2 is SVGAGI. The CDR3 is 16 amino acids. This clonotype was counted only a few times. This clonotype was sampled from a woman between 40 and 50 years old in good health. The V gene is TRBV6-5, the J gene TRBJ2-5; TRBD2 might be the D (7 bases). The sample taken for sequencing was blood. In DNA form, the CDR3 reads TGTGCCAGCACCCTGTCAGAGGCGGGGGCCCAAGAGACCCAGTACTTC. This encodes CASTLSEAGAQETQYF.